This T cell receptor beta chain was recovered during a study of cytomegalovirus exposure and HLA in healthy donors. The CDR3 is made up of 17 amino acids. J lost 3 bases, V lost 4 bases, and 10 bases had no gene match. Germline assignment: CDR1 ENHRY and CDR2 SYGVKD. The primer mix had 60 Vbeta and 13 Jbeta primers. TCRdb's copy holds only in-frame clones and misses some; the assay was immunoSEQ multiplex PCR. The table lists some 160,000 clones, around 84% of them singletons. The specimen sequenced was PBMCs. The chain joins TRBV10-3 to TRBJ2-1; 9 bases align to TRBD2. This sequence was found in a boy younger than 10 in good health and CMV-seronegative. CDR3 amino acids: CAISASGGRIHYNEQFF. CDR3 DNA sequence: TGTGCCATCAGTGCGAGCGGGGGGCGCATCCACTACAATGAGCAGTTCTTC.